These 20 T cell receptor beta chains were sequenced from one sample in a study of blood T cell repertoires in COVID-19. Using immunoSEQ multiplex PCR, the repertoire was profiled, and TCRdb retains in-frame clones only, with some absent. Among fewer than 250,000 clones listed, over 75% were seen once. Material: peripheral blood. The receptors shown here come from a woman aged 40 to 50 who had recovered from COVID-19.

This clone was seen only once. The CDR3 here is CASSLVGPSGPFYEQYF. Here the CDR3 DNA reads TGTGCCAGCAGCTTAGTTGGTCCTAGCGGGCCTTTCTACGAGCAGTACTTC. The chain has TRBV7-2 and TRBJ2-7, with TRBD2 identical over 8 bases. J was trimmed by 3 bases and V by 1 base; bases with no gene match: 11. The germline V gene has CDR1 SGHTA and CDR2 FQGNSA. The CDR3 is 17 amino acids.

The chain combines TRBV11-2 with TRBJ1-1, with 8 bases that match TRBD1. The V and J ends lost 10 bases and 11 bases, in that order; junction bases with no gene match: 12. CDR1 and CDR2 (germline): SGHAT, FQNNGV. This CDR3 has 12 residues. CDR3 coding DNA: TGTGCCACCGGCGAAAACAGGGGGAAGGCTTTCTTT. It encodes CATGENRGKAFF.

This chain uses TRBV29-1 with TRBJ2-1; 12 bases agree with TRBD2. This CDR3 has 14 amino acids. Germline-derived CDR1 and CDR2 are SQVTM and ANQGSEA. The trim removed 4 bases at V and 9 bases at J, leaving 7 bases unmatched. This CDR3 is CSVVTSGRFGEQFF. For the CDR3, the DNA is TGCAGCGTTGTGACTAGCGGGAGATTTGGTGAGCAGTTCTTC.

The chain recombines TRBV18 with TRBJ1-1; 8 positions agree with TRBD1. With 2 bases clipped from V and 5 bases from J, the junction kept 4 bases outside the gene matches. Germline V CDR1 and CDR2: KGHSH, LQKENI. The CDR3 has 14 residues. CDR3 nucleotides: TGTGCCAGCTCACCAATACAGGGGGGGACTGAAGCTTTCTTT. Protein sequence: CASSPIQGGTEAFF.

This clone was counted once. The chain has TRBV6-5 and TRBJ1-1, with D uncertain. Germline V lookup: CDR1 MNHEY, CDR2 SVGAGI. Trimming shortened V by 4 bases and J by 5 bases, and 11 bases separated the two germline ends. The CDR3 runs 13 residues. DNA of the CDR3: TGTGCCAGCAGTTTCCTATCGAGGACTGAAGCTTTCTTT. Its protein product is CASSFLSRTEAFF.

The chain joins TRBV27 to TRBJ2-1, with 16 bases fitting TRBD2. This CDR3 has 18 amino acids. Germline V gives CDR1 MNHEY, CDR2 SMNVEV (reference sequence). With 4 bases clipped from V and 4 bases from J, the junction kept 7 bases outside the gene matches. As DNA, the CDR3 is TGTGCCAGCAGTTCCCTGGGACTAGCGGGAGGGCTTTACAATGAGCAGTTCTTC. It translates to CASSSLGLAGGLYNEQFF.

The chain recombines TRBV9 with TRBJ2-7; D not certain. The V end was cut by 0 bases, the J end by 2 bases, with 9 bases between. The CDR3 runs 14 residues. Germline assignment: CDR1 SGDLS and CDR2 YYNGEE. The CDR3 region has the DNA TGTGCCAGCAGCGTAGGGGCAGGAACCTACGAGCAGTACTTC. Protein product: CASSVGAGTYEQYF.

The chain carries TRBV3-1 (or the pseudogene TRBV3-2) and TRBJ2-7, with 8 bases fitting TRBD2. There are 14 residues in the CDR3. The germline V gene has CDR1 LGHDT and CDR2 YNNKEL (reference sequence). Trimming removed 5 bases from V and 5 bases from J; junction bases left unmatched: 8. CDR3 in DNA: TGTGCCAGCAGCGTACTAGCGGCCCCGGACGAGCAGTACTTC. Encoded protein: CASSVLAAPDEQYF.

This sequence joins TRBV13 and TRBJ2-1, with 7 bases fitting TRBD1. CDR3 length: 15 amino acids. Germline trimming cut 5 bases from V and 1 base from J; bases unmatched to any gene: 5. In germline, CDR1 is PRHDT, CDR2 FYEKMQ (reference sequence). CDR3: CASSDGTVSYNEQFF. In nucleotides, the CDR3 is TGTGCCAGCAGCGACGGGACAGTATCCTACAATGAGCAGTTCTTC.

The gene calls are TRBV30 and TRBJ2-3; the match to TRBD1 covers 9 bases. V was clipped by 5 bases and J by 0 bases; unmatched bases: 6. CDR1 and CDR2 from the germline V gene are GTSNPN and SVGIG (reference sequence). CDR3 size: 15 residues. The CDR3 loop reads CAWGETGGSTDTQYF. As DNA, the CDR3 is TGTGCCTGGGGGGAGACAGGGGGTAGCACAGATACGCAGTATTTT.

The rearrangement uses TRBV7-8 and TRBJ1-1; no clear D. Germline assignment: CDR1 SGHVS and CDR2 FQNEAQ. Trimming cost V 5 bases and J 8 bases, with 12 bases left between them. The CDR3 extends over 12 amino acids. CDR3: CASSPRAPEAFF. CDR3 nucleotides: TGTGCCAGCAGCCCCCGCGCCCCAGAAGCTTTCTTT.

V gene TRBV6-2 or TRBV6-3 combines with J gene TRBJ1-2, with D hard to call. Trimming took off 6 bases at V and 2 bases at J, with 10 bases between the two ends. The V gene's germline CDR1 is MNHEY and CDR2 SVGEGT. The CDR3 is 13 residues long. The CDR3 loop is CASSLDTNYGYTF. The CDR3 coding sequence is TGTGCCAGCAGCCTTGACACGAACTATGGCTACACCTTC.

The V and J genes are TRBV28 and TRBJ2-1, with D possibly TRBD2 on 6 matching bases. The CDR3 covers 13 residues. The germline gives CDR1 MDHEN, CDR2 SYDVKM. The V end was cut by 6 bases, the J end by 10 bases, with 16 bases between. The CDR3 DNA sequence: TGTGCCAGCAGCTTCACTAGCACATGGGAGCAGTTCTTC. This encodes CASSFTSTWEQFF.

The gene calls are TRBV7-2 and TRBJ2-1; D unresolved. Germline CDR1 reads SGHTA; CDR2 reads FQGNSA. V was shortened by 5 bases and J by 8 bases, with 13 bases between the two germline ends. The CDR3 is 13 residues long. CDR3 in amino acids: CASSAKRVDEQFF. The CDR3 DNA follows: TGTGCCAGCAGCGCCAAGAGAGTCGATGAGCAGTTCTTC.

The rearrangement links TRBV19 to TRBJ1-5; TRBD1 matches 8 bases. Unmatched junction bases numbered 6, after V lost 4 bases and J lost 7 bases. CDR1 is LNHDA, CDR2 SQIVND, per germline (reference sequence). The CDR3 is made up of 14 amino acids. CDR3 sequence reads: CASSTGQGSQPQHF. As DNA, the CDR3 is TGTGCCAGTAGTACAGGACAGGGATCGCAGCCCCAGCATTTT.

This clone was found a few times. The chain employs TRBV7-9 and TRBJ2-7; 12 bases are a match to TRBD2. Looked up from germline, CDR1 is SEHNR and CDR2 is FQNEAQ (reference sequence). Trimming took 4 bases from V and 4 from J; bases not matched to a gene: 14. This CDR3 spans 18 amino acids. This chain's CDR3 is CASSSRLAGDGNPYEQYF. For the CDR3, the DNA is TGTGCCAGCAGCTCCAGACTAGCGGGAGACGGTAATCCATACGAGCAGTACTTC.

This chain links TRBV28 with TRBJ2-7, with D perhaps TRBD2 (6 bases). CDR3 length: 15 amino acids. Trimming cost V 3 bases and J 2 bases, with 14 bases left between them. Germline V gene data show CDR1 as MDHEN and CDR2 as SYDVKM. The CDR3 bases are TGTGCCAGCAGTTTGCCTGGGACTGAAACCTACGAGCAGTACTTC. Protein: CASSLPGTETYEQYF.

As regards this clone: At one end, the junction sequence differs from germline, possibly due to a read error. CDR3 in amino acids: CASSNGTGADF. DNA of the CDR3: TGTGCCAGCAGCAATGGGACAGGGGCTGACTTC. The rearrangement uses TRBV5-4 and TRBJ2-7; 10 nucleotides align to TRBD1. CDR3 length: 11 residues. The germline V gene encodes CDR1 SGHNT and CDR2 YYREEE (reference sequence). Complete variable domain (other parts from reference TRBV5-4 and TRBJ2-7): ETGVTQSPTHLIKTRGQQVTLRCSSQSGHNTVSWYQQALGQGPQFIFQYYREEENGRGNFPPRFSGLQFPNYSSELNVNALELDDSALYLCASSNGTGADFGPGTRLTVT.

The chain carries TRBV2 and TRBJ1-5; 9 positions agree with TRBD1. With V trimmed by 6 bases and J by 6 bases, 6 bases remained unmatched. CDR1 SNHLY and CDR2 FYNNEI come from the germline V gene. The CDR3 loop spans 14 amino acids. The CDR3, as DNA: TGTGCCAGCAGCATGGGACAGGGAGGTCAGCCCCAGCATTTT. Translating it yields CASSMGQGGQPQHF.

This chain uses TRBV7-8 with TRBJ1-2; D gene ambiguous. Between the trimmed V and J ends, which lost 5 bases and 3 bases, there was a span of 10 bases. CDR3 length: 13 residues. Germline CDR1 and CDR2: SGHVS and FQNEAQ. The CDR3 reads CASSTDTDYGYTF. CDR3 in DNA: TGTGCCAGCAGCACTGACACGGACTATGGCTACACCTTC.